What follows are 21 T cell receptor beta chains derived from one specimen sequenced in a study of regulatory T cells in long-lasting Graves disease. Time point meaning: newly diagnosed GD, antithyroid drugs for less than 3 months. Preparation of the TCR library used RNA extracted from PBMCs. With iRepertoire HTBI primers and Arm-PCR of CDR3 regions, TCR beta libraries were built. Each CDR3 protein is one row after TCRdb ran MiXCR on the multiplex PCR reads. The top ten clones hold 22% of a sample with about 370,000 distinct CDR3 sequences, 15% of them seen once. Sequenced material: peripheral blood mononuclear cells (PBMCs), taken at new diagnosis, from a patient treated with antithyroid drugs. Source of these receptors: a female donor with Graves disease.

This clonotype was observed many times. The chain links TRBV7-3 to TRBJ2-7, with TRBD2 identical over 9 bases. The CDR3 has 16 amino acids. With 7 bases clipped from V and 2 bases from J, the junction kept 12 bases outside the gene matches. Germline lookup yields CDR1 SGHTA and CDR2 FQGTGA. CDR3 region: CASTSGREGPPYEQYF. The CDR3 DNA follows: TGTGCCAGCACCTCCGGGCGGGAGGGGCCTCCCTACGAGCAGTACTTC.

This clonotype has a count of ten or more. The chain links TRBV11-1 to TRBJ1-2; TRBD1 matches at 7 bases. This CDR3 is 14 amino acids long. J was trimmed by 3 bases and V by 2 bases; bases with no gene match: 3. CDR1 is SGHAT, CDR2 FQDESV, per germline (reference sequence). The CDR3, as DNA: TGTGCCAGCAGCTTATCCGGGACAGACTATGGCTACACCTTC. This encodes CASSLSGTDYGYTF.

This clonotype was counted many times. The chain joins TRBV6-5 to TRBJ2-1; no clear D. Deletions cut 2 bases from V and 5 bases from J, with 13 bases between. The CDR3 loop spans 15 amino acids. The V gene's germline CDR1 is MNHEY and CDR2 SVGAGI. The CDR3 DNA reads as TGTGCCAGCAGTTACGTATCAGGCCCGCACAATGAGCAGTTCTTC. Its protein is CASSYVSGPHNEQFF.

This clonotype came up many times. This rearrangement joins TRBV11-2 to TRBJ1-1; TRBD1 matches at 7 bases. Per germline, CDR1 SGHAT and CDR2 FQNNGV. Trimming removed 5 bases from V and 4 bases from J; junction bases left unmatched: 10. CDR3 length equals 15 residues. CDR3 region: CASSPEGQGGTEAFF. DNA for the CDR3: TGTGCCAGCAGCCCAGAAGGTCAGGGGGGCACTGAAGCTTTCTTT.

This clonotype was counted many times. An end of the junction does not agree with germline; a read error may underlie this. The genes are TRBV4-1 and TRBJ1-1, with D possibly being TRBD1 (5 bases). CDR1 MGHRA and CDR2 YSYEKL come from the germline V gene. This CDR3 region has 15 residues. The CDR3 nucleotides read TGTGCCAGCAGCCAAGGGATGGGGGGTAACACTGAAGCTTTCTTT. This gives the protein CASSQGMGGNTEAFF.

This clonotype was found many times. This rearrangement joins TRBV24-1 to TRBJ2-1; D might be TRBD2 (5 bases). Germline CDR1 reads KGHDR; CDR2 reads SFDVKD. V was cut by 0 bases and J by 4 bases, with 12 bases left in between. The CDR3 has 16 residues. CDR3 in amino acids: CATSDLQSGRYNEQFF. For the CDR3, the DNA is TGTGCCACCAGTGATTTGCAGAGCGGCCGATACAATGAGCAGTTCTTC.

V and J are TRBV11-1 and TRBJ2-3; 12 bases agree with TRBD1. The DNA end is a closer match to TRBJ1-1, so the J assignment may be wrong. The CDR3 loop spans 14 amino acids. CDR1 SGHAT and CDR2 FQDESV come from the germline V gene (reference sequence). CDR3: CASSGTGGLGGAFF. CDR3 in DNA: TGTGCCAGCAGTGGGACAGGGGGCTTGGGTGGAGCTTTCTTT.

This clonotype appeared many times. The CDR3 DNA follows: TGTGCCAGCAGCTACGGGCCAGCGGGAGTAGTGGAGCAGTACTTC. Amino acid sequence: CASSYGPAGVVEQYF. The rearrangement uses TRBV7-2 and TRBJ2-7, with TRBD2 identical over 8 bases. This CDR3 contains 15 residues. Per germline, CDR1 SGHTA and CDR2 FQGNSA. The V segment lost 4 bases and the J segment 7 bases; nucleotides outside the gene matches: 12.

This clonotype has ten or more counts. The chain has TRBV6-1 and TRBJ1-3; D unresolved. The V and J ends lost 10 bases and 1 base respectively, with 8 bases between them. The CDR3 has 12 residues. Germline CDR1 is MNHNS and CDR2 is SASEGT. CDR3 coding DNA: TGTGCCACCAACTGGTCTGGAAACACCATATATTTT. Protein sequence: CATNWSGNTIYF.

This clonotype was seen many times. V gene TRBV5-1 combines with J gene TRBJ2-1; D might be TRBD1 (5 bases). Germline V lookup: CDR1 SGHRS, CDR2 YFSETQ. The CDR3 runs 14 residues. V was clipped by 0 bases and J by 7 bases, with 11 bases between them. The CDR3 bases are TGCGCCAGCAGCTTGGGTCAGGGTATGAATGAGCAGTTCTTC. Its protein is CASSLGQGMNEQFF.

This clonotype showed up just a few times. A much larger clone is a single base away; this may be a read error. The gene calls are TRBV30 and TRBJ1-2; D uncertain. The germline V gene encodes CDR1 GTSNPN and CDR2 SVGIG (reference sequence). The CDR3 contains 13 residues. The CDR3 protein is CALNLGSNYGYAF. In DNA, the CDR3 is TGTGCCTTGAACCTCGGCAGTAACTATGGCTACGCCTTC.

This clonotype was seen only a few times. The V and J genes are TRBV3-1 and TRBJ1-3, with 8 bases lining up with TRBD1. This CDR3 contains 17 residues. V lost 3 bases to trimming and J lost 1 base; unmatched junction nucleotides: 8. In germline, CDR1 is LGHDT, CDR2 YNNKEL (reference sequence). For the CDR3, the DNA is TGTGCCAGCAGCCAGGGGACAGGCCTACGATCTGGAAACACCATATATTTT. Its protein is CASSQGTGLRSGNTIYF.

The rearrangement uses TRBV11-1 and TRBJ2-7, with 8 nucleotides matching TRBD1. V lost 8 bases to trimming and J lost 5 bases; unmatched junction nucleotides: 11. The CDR3 has 14 residues. The germline gives CDR1 SGHAT, CDR2 FQDESV (reference sequence). CDR3 nucleotide sequence: TGTGCCAGCGGGACAGGACAGAGTTTCGACGAGCAGTACTTC. It is translated as CASGTGQSFDEQYF.

The chain is built from TRBV5-1 and TRBJ2-7; D remains unclear. The CDR3 runs 14 residues. From germline, CDR1 is SGHRS and CDR2 YFSETQ. V lost 1 base to trimming and J lost 0 bases, with 8 bases between them. This CDR3 is CASSLTVYSYEQYF. CDR3 in DNA: TGCGCCAGCAGCTTGACAGTGTACTCCTACGAGCAGTACTTC.

As concerns this clonotype: Given a much more abundant clone one base away, this may be a read error. V is TRBV20-1 and J is TRBJ2-7, with a tentative D call TRBD2 (5 bases). The germline gives CDR1 DFQATT, CDR2 SNEGSKA (reference sequence). V lost 6 bases to trimming and J lost 7 bases, with 10 bases between them. The length of the CDR3 is 10 residues. The CDR3 sequence: CSAARGEQYF. In nucleotides, the CDR3 is TGCAGTGCCGCCCGGGGTGAGCAGTACTTC.

This clonotype was recorded a few times. The chain carries TRBV20-1 and TRBJ1-5, with D possibly being TRBD1 (5 bases). From germline, CDR1 is DFQATT and CDR2 SNEGSKA (reference sequence). The CDR3 has 17 amino acids. V lost 0 bases and J 3 bases, leaving 18 bases between the germline ends. CDR3 in DNA: TGCAGTGCTAGAGATTTGAGAAGGGGCGAGTCCAATCAGCCCCAGCATTTT. The encoded protein is CSARDLRRGESNQPQHF.

This clonotype was counted between two and nine times. The DNA of the CDR3 is TGTGCCAGCAGCCCGAGGGACCAAGAGGGGGGCGAGCAGTACTTC. This codes for CASSPRDQEGGEQYF. The rearrangement uses TRBV9 and TRBJ2-7; D may match TRBD1 or TRBD2 (6 bases each). Germline V lookup: CDR1 SGDLS, CDR2 YYNGEE. CDR3 length equals 15 residues. Trimming left V 4 bases short and J 6 bases short, with 20 bases between.

The chain is built from TRBV6-1 and TRBJ1-5; D gene ambiguous. Germline-derived CDR1 and CDR2 are MNHNS and SASEGT. The CDR3 extends over 14 amino acids. Trimming left V 4 bases short and J 5 bases short, with 12 bases between. The CDR3 nucleotides are TGTGCCAGCAGTGGGTTGTTCGGGTATCAGCCCCAGCATTTT. It encodes CASSGLFGYQPQHF.

Turning to this clonotype: A much larger clone is a single base away; this may be a read error. The rearrangement links TRBV2 to TRBJ2-7; 8 bases are shared with TRBD1. Trimming removed 6 bases from V and 9 bases from J; junction bases left unmatched: 13. Germline lookup yields CDR1 SNHLY and CDR2 FYNNEI. The CDR3 runs to 14 residues. CDR3 in amino acids: CASRPGQGPLGQYF. DNA for the CDR3: TGTGCCAGCAGGCCTGGACAGGGCCCTCTCGGGCAGTACTTC.

V is TRBV5-5 and J is TRBJ2-1, with TRBD1 matching over 9 bases. V was pared by 4 bases and J by 3 bases, with 8 bases of the junction left unmatched. The CDR3 sequence is 16 residues long. CDR1 is SGHKS and CDR2 is YYEKEE in the germline V gene (reference sequence). CDR3 sequence reads: CASSGAGTGNYNEQFF. The DNA of the CDR3 is TGTGCCAGCAGCGGCGCCGGGACAGGGAACTACAATGAGCAGTTCTTC.

For this clonotype: This is likely an artifact of a read error, given a far larger clone one base away. This sequence joins TRBV10-3 and TRBJ2-1; tentative D call: TRBD1 (6 bases). Germline V CDR1 and CDR2: ENHRY, SYGVKD. The ends were cut back, 5 bases at V and 6 bases at J, with 17 bases in the middle. The CDR3 spans 15 residues. The CDR3 sequence: CAISPWTAQSNEQFF. The CDR3 DNA is TGTGCCATCAGTCCCTGGACAGCGCAGAGCAATGAGCAGTTCTTC.